Listed below are T cell receptor beta chains from one sample, sequenced in a study of Ad26.COV2.S vaccination and SARS-CoV-2 variants. The assay was immunoSEQ multiplex PCR, and TCRdb's table has in-frame clones only and misses some. The sample shows more than 250,000 clones, around 87% of them seen only once. The sample here was peripheral blood, taken in a trial of Ad26.COV2.S vaccine versus placebo. The receptors shown here come from a person aged 18-60 years who received the Ad26.COV2.S COVID-19 vaccine or a placebo. Both conserved end residues are part of each CDR3. Each record gives: J gene, clone size, D gene, V gene, CDR3 DNA, CDR3 protein. A D gene is named only where the DNA matches it firmly. Some rows have no size entry. The others give once, few or many, or a class for an expanded clone.

J gene: TRBJ1-2
clone size: .
D gene: TRBD1
V gene: TRBV28
CDR3 DNA: TGTGCCAGCAGCCGACCCGACACGACAGGGGCTAACTATGGCTACACCTTC
CDR3 protein: CASSRPDTTGANYGYTF

J gene: TRBJ2-1
clone size: once
D gene: .
V gene: TRBV5-1
CDR3 DNA: TGCGCCAGCAGCTTCCGGGACCCGGAATACAATGAGCAGTTCTTC
CDR3 protein: CASSFRDPEYNEQFF

J gene: TRBJ2-7
clone size: .
D gene: .
V gene: TRBV4-1
CDR3 DNA: TGCGCCAGCAGCCAAGGCCCAGGGGTCTCCGAGCAGTACTTC
CDR3 protein: CASSQGPGVSEQYF

J gene: TRBJ2-3
clone size: few
D gene: .
V gene: TRBV6-1
CDR3 DNA: TGTGCCAGCAGTGAAGGGCCCCTAAGCACAGATACGCAGTATTTT
CDR3 protein: CASSEGPLSTDTQYF

J gene: TRBJ1-2
clone size: .
D gene: TRBD1
V gene: TRBV19
CDR3 DNA: TGTGCCAGTAGTATCATCAGGGGGCAAGGCTACACCTTC
CDR3 protein: CASSIIRGQGYTF

J gene: TRBJ2-7
clone size: once
D gene: .
V gene: TRBV20-1
CDR3 DNA: TGCAGTGCTAGGGGACCCTACGAGCAGTACTTC
CDR3 protein: CSARGPYEQYF

J gene: TRBJ2-7
clone size: .
D gene: TRBD1
V gene: TRBV27
CDR3 DNA: TGTGCCAGCAGTTCTCCGGACAGGGGCCCCTACGAGCAGTACTTC
CDR3 protein: CASSSPDRGPYEQYF

J gene: TRBJ2-4
clone size: .
D gene: TRBD2
V gene: TRBV5-1
CDR3 DNA: TGCGCCAGCAGCTTTCCGGGGCGGGAGTGGTCGGCCAAAAACATTCAGTACTTC
CDR3 protein: CASSFPGREWSAKNIQYF

J gene: TRBJ1-6
clone size: .
D gene: .
V gene: TRBV7-3
CDR3 DNA: TGTGCCAGCAGCTTAGCTCATTCTAATTCACCCCTCCACTTT
CDR3 protein: CASSLAHSNSPLHF

J gene: TRBJ1-1
clone size: .
D gene: .
V gene: TRBV19
CDR3 DNA: TGTGCCAGTAGTAGTCCCCAGGGTTCGGGAGCTTTCTTT
CDR3 protein: CASSSPQGSGAFF

J gene: TRBJ2-1
clone size: .
D gene: TRBD2
V gene: TRBV10-3
CDR3 DNA: TGTGCCATCAGGGCTAGCGGGAGTATTTCTAATGAGCAGTTCTTC
CDR3 protein: CAIRASGSISNEQFF

J gene: TRBJ1-1
clone size: .
D gene: .
V gene: TRBV30
CDR3 DNA: TGTGCCTGGAGTCCCTCCGGGGGAGCTTTCTTT
CDR3 protein: CAWSPSGGAFF

J gene: TRBJ2-3
clone size: .
D gene: .
V gene: TRBV7-3
CDR3 DNA: TGTGCCAGCAGCTTAACGCCGGGGGCCCTCACAGATACGCAGTATTTT
CDR3 protein: CASSLTPGALTDTQYF

J gene: TRBJ1-5
clone size: .
D gene: .
V gene: TRBV3-1/TRBV3-2
CDR3 DNA: TGTGCCAGCAGCCACACCACGGATCCCTATCAGCCCCAGCATTTT
CDR3 protein: CASSHTTDPYQPQHF

J gene: TRBJ1-3
clone size: .
D gene: TRBD1
V gene: TRBV7-8
CDR3 DNA: TGTGCCAGCAGCTTAGCCGGGACAGTCTCTGGAAACACCATATATTTT
CDR3 protein: CASSLAGTVSGNTIYF

J gene: TRBJ1-3
clone size: .
D gene: TRBD1
V gene: TRBV3-1/TRBV3-2
CDR3 DNA: TGTGCCAGCAGCCAAGGACAGGGTACTACCTCTGGAAACACCATATATTTT
CDR3 protein: CASSQGQGTTSGNTIYF

J gene: TRBJ2-1
clone size: .
D gene: TRBD2
V gene: TRBV7-3
CDR3 DNA: TGTGCCAGCAGCTTTAGCGGGGGGAACAATGAGCAGTTCTTC
CDR3 protein: CASSFSGGNNEQFF

J gene: TRBJ1-1
clone size: .
D gene: .
V gene: TRBV7-2
CDR3 DNA: TGTGCCAGCAGCTTCGGTCGACAGAACACTGAAGCTTTCTTT
CDR3 protein: CASSFGRQNTEAFF

J gene: TRBJ1-1
clone size: .
D gene: .
V gene: TRBV6-5
CDR3 DNA: TGTGCCAGCAGTTACTCGGTGGAGGGGGGGACTGAAGCTTTCTTT
CDR3 protein: CASSYSVEGGTEAFF

J gene: TRBJ2-1
clone size: .
D gene: TRBD1
V gene: TRBV6-5
CDR3 DNA: TGTGCCAGCCTGGGACAGGGGGCTATCAATGAGCAGTTCTTC
CDR3 protein: CASLGQGAINEQFF

J gene: TRBJ1-1
clone size: .
D gene: .
V gene: TRBV5-1
CDR3 DNA: TGCGCCAGCAGCCTCCGTGGAGAAATGAACACTGAAGCTTTCTTT
CDR3 protein: CASSLRGEMNTEAFF

J gene: TRBJ2-5
clone size: .
D gene: .
V gene: TRBV7-9
CDR3 DNA: TGTGCCAGCAGCCGGGGCGGGGCAGGGGAGACCCAGTACTTC
CDR3 protein: CASSRGGAGETQYF

J gene: TRBJ2-5
clone size: few
D gene: TRBD2
V gene: TRBV29-1
CDR3 DNA: TGCAGCGGGCAGACTAGCCCTGGGGGGGAGACCCAGTACTTC
CDR3 protein: CSGQTSPGGETQYF

J gene: TRBJ2-1
clone size: .
D gene: TRBD2
V gene: TRBV6-5
CDR3 DNA: TGTGCCAGCAGTTCCGGGGGGGGGATATACAATGAGCAGTTCTTC
CDR3 protein: CASSSGGGIYNEQFF

J gene: TRBJ2-3
clone size: .
D gene: TRBD2
V gene: TRBV2
CDR3 DNA: TGTGCCAGCAGGGAGAGACTAGCGATCCTCACAGATACGCAGTATTTT
CDR3 protein: CASRERLAILTDTQYF

J gene: TRBJ1-1
clone size: .
D gene: TRBD1
V gene: TRBV6-2/TRBV6-3
CDR3 DNA: TGTGCCAGCAGTCGCGGACAGGCCCTCGAAGCTTTCTTT
CDR3 protein: CASSRGQALEAFF

J gene: TRBJ1-3
clone size: .
D gene: .
V gene: TRBV28
CDR3 DNA: TGTGCCAGCAGGGTCCAGGGCTCTGGAAACACCATATATTTT
CDR3 protein: CASRVQGSGNTIYF

J gene: TRBJ1-4
clone size: .
D gene: .
V gene: TRBV7-8
CDR3 DNA: TGTGCCAGCAGCTCTGTCCCTACATTTGACAGGCGAAGAATTAATGAAAAACTGTTTTTT
CDR3 protein: CASSSVPTFDRRRINEKLFF

J gene: TRBJ1-2
clone size: few
D gene: .
V gene: TRBV10-3
CDR3 DNA: TGTGCCATCAGTGAAGGGGGGGCCTATGGCTACACCTTC
CDR3 protein: CAISEGGAYGYTF

J gene: TRBJ2-5
clone size: .
D gene: TRBD2
V gene: TRBV3-1/TRBV3-2
CDR3 DNA: TGTGCCAGCAGCCAAGAAGGACTAGCGGGAGGACGAGAGACCCAGTACTTC
CDR3 protein: CASSQEGLAGGRETQYF

J gene: TRBJ2-1
clone size: .
D gene: .
V gene: TRBV6-6
CDR3 DNA: TGTGCCAGCATCCCCGGGTGGTCCCCCAATGAGCAGTTCTTC
CDR3 protein: CASIPGWSPNEQFF